The 3 T cell receptor beta chains presented below share a single source sample, sequenced in a study of blood T cells in healthy people across ages. Primed by a sample-barcoded 5' primer and a J-beta primer mix, a second PCR proceeded for about 7 to 11 cycles. TCRdb independently ran MiXCR on the 5' RACE reads; one entry per CDR3 protein. The repertoire has around 750,000 distinct CDR3 sequences, approximately 55% of them found once; the top ten carry approximately 40%. Sample: blood. The receptors here all came from a man of 80 years or more in good health.

Comments on this clonotype: At one of its ends the junction is not consistent with the germline gene, which may arise from a read error. The CDR3 protein is CSANPPGAISSYNEHFF. CDR3 DNA sequence: TGCAGTGCTAACCCCCCGGGGGCGATATCCTCCTACAATGAGCACTTCTTC. This sequence joins TRBV20-1 and TRBJ2-1; possibly TRBD1 or TRBD2 for D (6 bases each). The CDR3 covers 17 residues. Germline V gene sequence: CDR1 DFQATT, CDR2 SNEGSKA (reference sequence).

This clonotype turned up a few times. The rearrangement links TRBV7-9 to TRBJ2-7; D perhaps matches TRBD2 (6 bases). Germline V lookup: CDR1 SEHNR, CDR2 FQNEAQ (reference sequence). CDR3 size: 14 residues. Trimming removed 0 bases from V and 3 bases from J, with 9 bases in between. This CDR3 reads CASSLARGIYEQYF. Here the CDR3 DNA reads TGTGCCAGCAGCTTAGCCCGGGGGATCTACGAGCAGTACTTC.

This chain links TRBV3-1 with TRBJ1-1, with D perhaps matching TRBD1 (6 bases). The germline V gene has CDR1 LGHDT and CDR2 YNNKEL (reference sequence). The CDR3 contains 16 residues. With 3 bases removed from V and 7 bases from J, the gap between germline ends came to 21 bases. The CDR3 sequence is CASSHKGGQGRREAFF. CDR3 nucleotide sequence: TGTGCCAGCAGCCATAAGGGGGGCCAGGGCCGACGTGAAGCTTTCTTT.